The 12 T cell receptor beta chains below all came from one sample that was sequenced in a study of blood T cell repertoires in COVID-19. Profiling relied on immunoSEQ multiplex PCR, and the TCRdb table lists in-frame clones only, not all of them. In the table there are some 150,000 clones, roughly 76% of which are singletons. Sequences were obtained from peripheral blood. The origin of the receptors is a woman in her forties or fifties with active or convalescent COVID-19.

The DNA for the CDR3 is TGTGCCAGCAGGGTTTGGTCAGCTAGCTCCTACGAGCAGTACTTC. Its translation: CASRVWSASSYEQYF. The chain combines TRBV28 with TRBJ2-7, with D unclear. V lost 6 bases to trimming and J lost 0 bases, with 15 bases between them. The germline gives CDR1 MDHEN, CDR2 SYDVKM. The CDR3 sequence is 15 residues long. The full variable domain, its missing parts supplied by reference TRBV28 and TRBJ2-7, is DVKVTQSSRYLVKRTGEKVFLECVQDMDHENMFWYRQDPGLGLRLIYFSYDVKMKEKGDIPEGYSVSREKKERFSLILESASTNQTSMYLCASRVWSASSYEQYFGPGTRLTVT.

The chain recombines TRBV11-2 with TRBJ1-1; D remains unclear. This CDR3 has 14 amino acids. With 2 bases removed from V and 6 bases from J, the gap between germline ends came to 13 bases. Germline loops: CDR1 SGHAT, CDR2 FQNNGV. This CDR3 reads CASSLYMAGAEAFF. The CDR3 nucleotides are TGTGCCAGCAGCTTATATATGGCGGGCGCTGAAGCTTTCTTT.

This chain uses TRBV6-4 with TRBJ1-2; a weak D match, TRBD1 (6 bases). Trimming shortened V by 10 bases and J by 3 bases, and 24 bases separated the two germline ends. The V gene's germline CDR1 is MRHNA and CDR2 SNTAGT. The CDR3 extends over 16 amino acids. The CDR3, as DNA: TGTGCCAAGGGCGGTAACAGGGTAATGTTAGACTATGGCTACACCTTC. It translates to CAKGGNRVMLDYGYTF.

The V gene is TRBV6-1, the J gene TRBJ1-2, with 8 bases that match TRBD1. The V segment lost 2 bases and the J segment 2 bases; nucleotides outside the gene matches: 10. The CDR3 length is 17 residues. Germline V gene data show CDR1 as MNHNS and CDR2 as SASEGT. CDR3 region: CASSEKGQGGRNYGYTF. DNA of the CDR3: TGTGCCAGCAGTGAAAAAGGACAGGGCGGGCGCAACTATGGCTACACCTTC.

The chain employs TRBV18 and TRBJ2-1; TRBD2 might be the D (7 bases). Trimming left V 6 bases short and J 7 bases short, with 22 bases between. The CDR3 extends over 16 amino acids. Per the germline V gene, CDR1 is KGHSH and CDR2 is LQKENI. The CDR3 DNA sequence: TGTGCCAGCTCGAGTCAGGGCGGGGGCCGGTTGAATGAGCAGTTCTTC. Protein: CASSSQGGGRLNEQFF.

V is TRBV28 and J is TRBJ1-2; D gene unclear. V was pared by 3 bases and J by 3 bases, with 5 bases between. CDR3 length: 12 residues. Germline CDR1 and CDR2: MDHEN and SYDVKM. CDR3 sequence reads: CASSFQDYGYTF. The CDR3 nucleotides are TGTGCCAGCAGTTTTCAGGACTATGGCTACACCTTC.

This clone has just a few counts. The CDR3 sequence: CASSLRPPGLEETQYF. The CDR3 DNA sequence: TGTGCCAGCAGCTTACGCCCCCCGGGACTAGAAGAGACCCAGTACTTC. This sequence joins TRBV7-3 and TRBJ2-5; 8 bases are shared with TRBD2. V was pared by 2 bases and J by 3 bases, with 8 bases of the junction left unmatched. The length of the CDR3 is 16 residues. Germline lookup yields CDR1 SGHTA and CDR2 FQGTGA.

The chain employs TRBV2 and TRBJ1-3, with 7 bases identical to TRBD1. The germline CDR1 and CDR2 sequences are SNHLY and FYNNEI. This CDR3 has 14 amino acids. The ends lost 6 bases at V and 0 bases at J; junction bases unmatched: 2. The CDR3, as DNA: TGTGCCAGCAGCACAGGGGTCTCTGGAAACACCATATATTTT. Its translation: CASSTGVSGNTIYF.

The rearrangement joins TRBV7-9 to TRBJ2-5; 8 nucleotides match TRBD1. V shed 5 bases, J shed 4 bases, and the junction held 9 bases outside the gene matches. This CDR3 has 15 residues. The germline CDR1 and CDR2 sequences are SEHNR and FQNEAQ (reference sequence). CDR3 in DNA: TGTGCCAGCAGCCGATTTCATCAGGGGGCAGAGACCCAGTACTTC. This sequence encodes CASSRFHQGAETQYF.

This sequence joins TRBV5-6 and TRBJ1-4; TRBD1 aligns across 9 bases. This CDR3 comprises 15 residues. V shed 4 bases, J shed 7 bases, and the junction held 8 bases outside the gene matches. Per the germline V gene, CDR1 is SGHDT and CDR2 is YYEEEE. The CDR3 DNA follows: TGTGCCAGCAGCCGCCGGGACAGGGAGGCTGAAAAACTGTTTTTT. It specifies CASSRRDREAEKLFF.

J is TRBJ1-2 and V is TRBV19; D is ambiguous. V lost 10 bases and J 2 bases, leaving 23 bases between the germline ends. The CDR3 totals 16 residues. The germline V gene has CDR1 LNHDA and CDR2 SQIVND (reference sequence). The DNA of the CDR3 is TGTGCCACCCGAAGGCGGGAAAGTGGCTCCAACTATGGCTACACCTTC. Encoded protein: CATRRRESGSNYGYTF.

CDR3 DNA sequence: TGTGCCTGGAGTGTTGGCAGACAATATGGCTACACCTTC. This sequence encodes CAWSVGRQYGYTF. J is TRBJ1-2 and V is TRBV30; D is unresolved. The V gene lost 0 bases and the J gene lost 5 bases, with 10 bases spanning the gap. The germline V gene encodes CDR1 GTSNPN and CDR2 SVGIG (reference sequence). CDR3 length: 13 amino acids.